These T cell receptor beta chains were read from a single sample in a study of breast tumors, draining lymph nodes, adjacent tissues. A single record per CDR3 protein comes from TCRdb applying MiXCR to the multiplex PCR reads. The profile covers 85,000 to 130,000 distinct CDR3 sequences, with 21% appearing a single time and more than 0.9% taken by the ten largest. The sample comprised axillary lymph node tissue. These receptors were collected from a female donor with breast cancer. Some clones in this sample may be carry-over from other donors' samples. Each CDR3 is given with its conserved first and last residue. Each record gives: D gene, V gene, clone size, J gene, CDR3 protein. The D gene is left open where the match is weak. Clone sizes are given selectively: once, few, many, or a class where the clone is expanded.

TRBD2	TRBV20-1	many	TRBJ2-1	CSANLRSGRRYEQFF
-	TRBV5-1	many	TRBJ2-5	CASSVGPGIGGETQYF
TRBD1	TRBV29-1	many	TRBJ1-2	CSVDRDRGLGLDGYTF
TRBD2	TRBV5-4	many	TRBJ2-3	CASRKLAVSTDTQYF
TRBD1	TRBV4-2	many	TRBJ1-2	CASRKGDRGRGGYTF
TRBD1	TRBV7-2	many	TRBJ2-7	CASSFRTGNNEQYF
TRBD2	TRBV28	few	TRBJ2-7	CASSPYRLAGLHEQYF
TRBD1	TRBV20-1	many	TRBJ2-7	CTALRDSSYEQYF
TRBD1	TRBV6-6	many	TRBJ1-5	CASSYLDRGDRQPQHF
TRBD2	TRBV6-6	many	TRBJ2-1	CASSSPGLAGTYNEQFF
-	TRBV4-1	many	TRBJ2-1	CASSQDRWGGREQFF
TRBD2	TRBV30	-	TRBJ2-3	CAWSVDGGAGTDTQYF
TRBD2	TRBV20-1	-	TRBJ2-7	CSARSAGGSYEQYF
TRBD1	TRBV29-1	many	TRBJ1-2	CSVVDRGRADYGYTF
TRBD1	TRBV6-2/TRBV6-3	many	TRBJ2-7	CASSYEPTGDLLPYEQYF
-	TRBV12-3/TRBV12-4	many	TRBJ2-1	CASSLKGQSRAYNEQFF
TRBD1	TRBV6-2/TRBV6-3	many	TRBJ2-5	CASRDQGVETQYF
-	TRBV19	many	TRBJ1-2	CASSIAQQYGYTF
TRBD1	TRBV5-4	-	TRBJ2-5	CASSTTGEETQYF
-	TRBV5-5	many	TRBJ2-5	CASSLRRLETQYF
TRBD1	TRBV5-4	many	TRBJ1-2	CASSLEGQGYYGYTF
-	TRBV12-3/TRBV12-4	-	TRBJ1-1	CASSETWAWSTEAFF
-	TRBV5-1	many	TRBJ2-1	CASSLVGGGIGYNEQFF
TRBD2	TRBV20-1	many	TRBJ2-5	CSARAMASGSQETQYF
-	TRBV6-1	-	TRBJ2-7	CASSENPRDVAHEQYF
-	TRBV20-1	many	TRBJ2-1	CSARQGRINYNEQFF
-	TRBV20-1	-	TRBJ1-1	CSASSLQGTEAFF
-	TRBV18	many	TRBJ1-4	CASSSGWEKLFF
-	TRBV7-8	many	TRBJ1-3	CASSLSWGTGNTIYF
-	TRBV7-9	many	TRBJ2-2	CASSLRRRDLGTGELFF
-	TRBV4-1	many	TRBJ1-5	CASSQDFSSSQPQHF
TRBD1	TRBV6-2/TRBV6-3	many	TRBJ1-2	CASRTSGGGYTF
-	TRBV20-1	-	TRBJ1-5	CSARDGDRPQHF
TRBD2	TRBV7-9	many	TRBJ2-1	CASSPPWTSRYYNEQFF
-	TRBV10-3	many	TRBJ2-7	CAISEATSSYEQYF
-	TRBV29-1	-	TRBJ1-1	CSVADGGRGYGEAFF
-	TRBV25-1	many	TRBJ2-1	CASSEWVNEQFF
TRBD2	TRBV7-3	many	TRBJ2-1	CASSSSGRRNEQFF
-	TRBV6-6	many	TRBJ2-5	CASSYRGERRETQYF
-	TRBV5-1	many	TRBJ2-7	CASSLGGEQYF
TRBD1	TRBV30	few	TRBJ2-3	CACELPGQSTDTQYF
TRBD2	TRBV4-2	many	TRBJ2-5	CASSHMRGGLQETQYF
-	TRBV2	-	TRBJ2-7	CASRAQGASYEQYF
-	TRBV3-1	once	TRBJ2-3	CASSQDYGSTDTQYF
-	TRBV6-1	many	TRBJ1-5	CASSEVIYSNQPQHF